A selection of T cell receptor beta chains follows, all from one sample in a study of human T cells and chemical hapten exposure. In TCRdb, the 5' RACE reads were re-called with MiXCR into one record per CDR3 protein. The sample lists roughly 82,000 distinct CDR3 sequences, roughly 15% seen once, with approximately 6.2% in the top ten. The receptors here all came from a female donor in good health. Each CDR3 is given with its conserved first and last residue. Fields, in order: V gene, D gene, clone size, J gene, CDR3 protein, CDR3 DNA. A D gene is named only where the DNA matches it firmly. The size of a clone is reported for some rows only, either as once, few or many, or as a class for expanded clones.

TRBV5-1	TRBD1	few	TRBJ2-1	CASSLDDRVGDNEQFF	TGCGCCAGCAGCTTGGATGACAGGGTCGGGGACAATGAGCAGTTCTTC
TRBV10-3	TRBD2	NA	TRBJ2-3	CAIRASGVTDTQYF	TGTGCCATCAGGGCTAGCGGGGTAACAGATACGCAGTATTTT
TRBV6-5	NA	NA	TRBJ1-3	CASSYSSRGSFSGNTIYF	TGTGCCAGCAGTTACTCGAGTAGGGGGTCTTTCTCTGGAAACACCATATATTTT
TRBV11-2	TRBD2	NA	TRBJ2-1	CASSLRLAASYNEQFF	TGTGCCAGCAGCCTCCGACTAGCGGCCTCCTACAATGAGCAGTTCTTC
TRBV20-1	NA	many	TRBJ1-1	CSARASGSSDTEAFF	TGCAGTGCTAGGGCCTCAGGGTCTTCGGACACTGAAGCTTTCTTT
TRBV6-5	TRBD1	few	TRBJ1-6	CATWTGRMVRGNSPLHF	TGTGCCACGTGGACAGGTCGAATGGTTAGAGGGAATTCACCCCTCCACTTT
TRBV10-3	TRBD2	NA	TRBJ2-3	CATRGSGRGTDTQYF	TGTGCCACCCGCGGGAGCGGGAGGGGCACAGATACGCAGTATTTT
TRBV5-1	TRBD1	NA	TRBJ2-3	CASSWGTGNTDTQYF	TGCGCCAGCAGCTGGGGGACAGGTAACACAGATACGCAGTATTTT
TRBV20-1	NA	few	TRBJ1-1	CSAWTAGVTEAFF	TGCAGCGCTTGGACGGCCGGTGTGACTGAAGCTTTCTTT
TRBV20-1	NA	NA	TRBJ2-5	CSAPNLQGEETQYF	TGCAGTGCTCCAAACCTACAGGGTGAGGAGACCCAGTACTTC
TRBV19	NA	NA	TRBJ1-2	CASSETGYNYGYTF	TGTGCCAGTAGCGAGACGGGATACAACTATGGCTACACCTTC
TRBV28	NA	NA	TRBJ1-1	CASIGPPPRRNTEAFF	TGTGCCAGCATCGGTCCCCCCCCACGACGGAACACTGAAGCTTTCTTT
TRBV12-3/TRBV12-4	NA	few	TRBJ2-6	CASSRTSGANVLTF	TGTGCCAGCAGCCGGACCTCTGGGGCCAACGTCCTGACTTTC
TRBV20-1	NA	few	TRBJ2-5	CSARDGGAQETQYF	TGCAGTGCTAGAGATGGAGGGGCCCAAGAGACCCAGTACTTC
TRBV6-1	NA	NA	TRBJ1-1	CASRANTEAFF	TGTGCCAGCAGGGCAAACACTGAAGCTTTCTTT
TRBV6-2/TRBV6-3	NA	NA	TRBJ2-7	CASTLRDTVGEQYF	TGTGCCTCCACACTCCGGGACACCGTAGGCGAGCAGTACTTC
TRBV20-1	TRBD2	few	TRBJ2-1	CSAREVGGRANNEQFF	TGCAGTGCTAGAGAAGTCGGCGGGAGGGCCAACAATGAGCAGTTCTTC
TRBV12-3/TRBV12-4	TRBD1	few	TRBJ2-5	CASSYTGGRKTQYF	TGTGCCAGCAGTTATACAGGGGGGCGGAAGACCCAGTACTTC
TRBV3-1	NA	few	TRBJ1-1	CASSQGLGENTEAFF	TGTGCCAGCAGCCAAGGTCTGGGGGAGAACACTGAAGCTTTCTTT
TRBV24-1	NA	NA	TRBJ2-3	CATGRTESTDTQYF	TGTGCCACCGGCCGGACGGAGAGCACAGATACGCAGTATTTT
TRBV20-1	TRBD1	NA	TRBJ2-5	CSAAWDRDSVTQYF	TGCAGTGCTGCGTGGGACAGGGATTCGGTGACCCAGTACTTC
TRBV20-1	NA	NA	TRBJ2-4	CSARDRLADYIQYF	TGCAGTGCTAGAGATAGGCTGGCCGATTACATTCAGTACTTC
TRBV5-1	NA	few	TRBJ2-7	CASSLVPAGLLSEQYF	TGCGCCAGCAGCTTGGTGCCGGCAGGGCTTCTCTCCGAGCAGTACTTC
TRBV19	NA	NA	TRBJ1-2	CASSIPGHYGYTF	TGTGCCAGTAGTATCCCAGGGCACTATGGCTACACCTTC
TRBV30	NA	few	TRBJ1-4	CAWSRDTNEKLFF	TGTGCCTGGAGTAGGGACACTAATGAAAAACTGTTTTTT
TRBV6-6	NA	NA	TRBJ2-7	CASSYSNPGEQYF	TGTGCCAGCAGTTACTCGAATCCGGGCGAGCAGTACTTC
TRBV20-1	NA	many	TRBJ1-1	CSAGRRGGGLNTEAFF	TGCAGTGCTGGACGAAGAGGTGGGGGTTTGAACACTGAAGCTTTCTTT
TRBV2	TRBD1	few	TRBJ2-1	CASSTPPGQGFNEQFF	TGTGCCAGCAGTACTCCCCCGGGACAGGGGTTCAATGAGCAGTTCTTC
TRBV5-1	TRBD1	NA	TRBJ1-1	CASSRTGTGNTEAFF	TGCGCCAGCAGCCGGACCGGGACAGGGAACACTGAAGCTTTCTTT
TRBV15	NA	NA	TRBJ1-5	CATSRDLERIQPQHF	TGTGCCACCAGCAGAGATCTCGAGAGGATTCAGCCCCAGCATTTT
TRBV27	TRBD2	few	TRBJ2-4	CASSLLGRGTSGTNIQYF	TGTGCCAGCAGTTTATTAGGCCGGGGGACTAGCGGCACAAACATTCAGTACTTC
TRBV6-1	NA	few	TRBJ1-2	CASMVGSLSYGYTF	TGTGCCAGCATGGTGGGTTCCCTAAGCTATGGCTACACCTTC
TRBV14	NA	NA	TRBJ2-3	CASSQDRAQDTQYF	TGTGCCAGCAGCCAAGATCGAGCTCAAGATACGCAGTATTTT
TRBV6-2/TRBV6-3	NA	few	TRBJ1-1	CASSSSPSTTEAFF	TGTGCCAGCAGTTCCTCCCCTTCGACCACTGAAGCTTTCTTT
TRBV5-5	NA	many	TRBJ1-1	CASSFNSGPSEAFF	TGTGCCAGCAGTTTCAACTCGGGACCGAGTGAAGCTTTCTTT
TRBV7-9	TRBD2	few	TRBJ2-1	CASSPTSGTVHEQFF	TGTGCCAGCAGCCCGACTAGCGGGACGGTCCATGAGCAGTTCTTC
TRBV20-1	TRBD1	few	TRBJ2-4	CSATPLSPGQTFLAKNIQYF	TGCAGTGCTACCCCATTATCACCGGGACAGACCTTTCTAGCCAAAAACATTCAGTACTTC
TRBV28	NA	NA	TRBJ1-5	CASRGGSQGNQPQHF	TGTGCCAGCAGGGGGGGTAGTCAGGGCAATCAGCCCCAGCATTTT
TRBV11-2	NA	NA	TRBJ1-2	CASSFSGQGDGYTF	TGTGCCAGCAGCTTTTCTGGCCAGGGTGACGGCTACACCTTC
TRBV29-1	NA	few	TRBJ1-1	CSVETANTEAFF	TGCAGCGTTGAAACAGCGAACACTGAAGCTTTCTTT
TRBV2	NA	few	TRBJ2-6	CASRVENSGANVLTF	TGTGCCAGTCGAGTAGAGAACTCTGGGGCCAACGTCCTGACTTTC
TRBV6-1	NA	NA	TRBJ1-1	CASSSVQHTEAFF	TGTGCCAGCAGTTCCGTCCAACACACTGAAGCTTTCTTT
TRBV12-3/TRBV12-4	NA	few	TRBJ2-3	CASRVVGADTQYF	TGTGCCAGCAGGGTAGTGGGTGCAGATACGCAGTATTTT
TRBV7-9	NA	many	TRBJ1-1	CASNQISERWTEAFF	TGTGCCAGCAACCAGATTTCCGAGAGGTGGACTGAAGCTTTCTTT
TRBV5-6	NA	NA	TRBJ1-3	CASRLAGGSGNTIYF	TGTGCCAGCAGATTGGCGGGGGGCTCTGGAAACACCATATATTTT
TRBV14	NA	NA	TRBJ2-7	CASSQTGSVTYEQYF	TGTGCCAGCAGCCAGACGGGTAGCGTAACCTACGAGCAGTACTTC